The 14 T cell receptor beta chains below come from one sample, sequenced in a study of regulatory T cells in long-lasting Graves disease. According to the study, TCR beta libraries were built with iRepertoire HTBI primers and CDR3-region Arm-PCR. MiXCR, run by TCRdb on the multiplex PCR reads, gives a single entry per CDR3 protein. The sample holds 400,000 to 550,000 distinct CDR3 sequences, about 15% seen once. Time point denoted: newly diagnosed GD, antithyroid drugs for less than 3 months. PBMC-derived RNA was used for the TCR library. These sequences were also reported in another study, on T cells in Graves' hyperthyroidism and ophthalmopathy.

This material consisted of peripheral blood mononuclear cells (PBMCs), taken at new diagnosis, from a patient treated with antithyroid drugs. These receptors originate from a woman between 18 and 29 years old with Graves disease.

The rearrangement uses TRBV4-3 and TRBJ1-4; TRBD1 agrees at 7 bases. V gave up 4 bases and J gave up 8 bases; unmatched junction bases: 13. In germline, CDR1 is LGHNA, CDR2 YSLEER. The CDR3 extends over 16 amino acids. The CDR3 region is CASSPGQAAGGEKLFF. In nucleotides, the CDR3 is TGCGCCAGCAGCCCCGGACAGGCAGCGGGTGGGGAAAAACTGTTTTTT.

This clonotype was counted at least ten times. The chain joins TRBV3-1 to TRBJ2-5; 7 nucleotides match TRBD1. CDR1 and CDR2 (germline): LGHDT, YNNKEL (reference sequence). V was pared by 0 bases and J by 5 bases, with 15 bases of the junction left unmatched. The CDR3 contains 18 residues. CDR3 amino acids: CASSQDLEDRPKWETQYF. CDR3 nucleotide sequence: TGTGCCAGCAGCCAAGATCTTGAGGACAGGCCAAAATGGGAGACCCAGTACTTC.

This clonotype appeared many times. This rearrangement joins TRBV5-1 to TRBJ2-1; 11 nucleotides align to TRBD1. The CDR3 spans 19 residues. V was pared by 4 bases and J by 0 bases, with 12 bases of the junction left unmatched. Looked up from germline, CDR1 is SGHRS and CDR2 is YFSETQ. CDR3 loop: CASSKRTGGTVGSYNEQFF. The CDR3 DNA reads as TGCGCCAGCAGCAAAAGGACAGGGGGCACCGTGGGCTCCTACAATGAGCAGTTCTTC.

The table lists this clonotype with many counts. The chain has TRBV10-3 and TRBJ2-6, with 8 bases matching TRBD1. The germline V gene has CDR1 ENHRY and CDR2 SYGVKD. The CDR3 is 18 amino acids. V was clipped by 3 bases and J by 0 bases; unmatched bases: 7. CDR3 sequence reads: CAISDRQGSSSGANVLTF. CDR3 in DNA: TGTGCCATCAGTGACCGACAGGGGTCAAGCTCTGGGGCCAACGTCCTGACTTTC.

With respect to this clonotype: Possible read error: a much larger clone is one base away. J is TRBJ1-1 and V is TRBV28; D unclear. CDR1 is MDHEN and CDR2 is SYDVKM in the germline V gene. CDR3 length equals 14 residues. The CDR3 nucleotides are TGTGCCAGCAGTTTAAGCAGACTGAACACTGGAGCTTTCTTT. It encodes CASSLSRLNTGAFF.

This clonotype showed up just a few times. The chain recombines TRBV6-5 with TRBJ1-3; D unresolved. CDR1 MNHEY and CDR2 SVGAGI come from the germline V gene. V lost 0 bases and J 0 bases, leaving 6 bases between the germline ends. The CDR3 consists of 15 residues. In DNA, the CDR3 is TGTGCCAGCAGTTACTCGGTGGGCTCTGGAAACACCATATATTTT. Translation gives CASSYSVGSGNTIYF.

The chain carries TRBV4-1 and TRBJ1-1, with D possibly TRBD1 on 5 matching bases. Germline values: CDR1 MGHRA, CDR2 YSYEKL. The CDR3 runs to 14 residues. V was pared by 0 bases and J by 3 bases, with 8 bases between. This CDR3 is CASSQDRGYTEAFF. DNA of the CDR3: TGCGCCAGCAGCCAAGATAGGGGCTACACTGAAGCTTTCTTT.

In this sample, this clonotype turned up many times. The V call is TRBV28, the J call TRBJ2-5; TRBD2 aligns across 8 bases. The germline gives CDR1 MDHEN, CDR2 SYDVKM. The CDR3 is 14 residues long. The V gene end was trimmed by 5 bases and the J gene end by 3 bases; junction bases not matched to a gene: 5. CDR3 amino acids: CASSLPAGEETQYF. CDR3 coding DNA: TGTGCCAGCAGTCTACCAGCGGGAGAAGAGACCCAGTACTTC.

There are a few counts of this clonotype. This chain uses TRBV2 with TRBJ1-2; D gene uncertain. Germline V gene sequence: CDR1 SNHLY, CDR2 FYNNEI. Trimming shortened V by 5 bases and J by 7 bases, and 11 bases separated the two germline ends. The CDR3 sequence is 12 residues long. The CDR3 here is CASSPKRAGYTF. The CDR3 DNA follows: TGTGCCAGCAGTCCGAAAAGGGCTGGCTACACCTTC.

Many counts were recorded for this clonotype. The V call is TRBV30, the J call TRBJ2-3, with TRBD2 identical over 10 bases. CDR1 and CDR2 from the germline V gene are GTSNPN and SVGIG (reference sequence). The CDR3 sequence is 15 residues long. Trimming cost V 1 base and J 3 bases; bases outside gene matches: 4. CDR3 sequence: CAWSGSGRSTDTQYF. In nucleotides, the CDR3 is TGTGCCTGGAGTGGTAGCGGGAGGTCGACAGATACGCAGTATTTT.

CDR3 DNA: TGTGCCAGCAGCCAACCCCTGGGGACCCAGTACTTC. This sequence encodes CASSQPLGTQYF. The rearrangement uses TRBV14 and TRBJ2-5; D unclear. The V gene lost 2 bases and the J gene lost 7 bases, with 8 bases spanning the gap. Germline V lookup: CDR1 SGHDN, CDR2 FVKESK. The CDR3 loop spans 12 amino acids.

The rearrangement joins TRBV7-6 to TRBJ2-1; 8 bases map to TRBD2. This CDR3 is built from 13 residues. From germline, CDR1 is SGHVS and CDR2 FNYEAQ. V lost 6 bases, J lost 8 bases, and 6 bases stayed unmatched. CDR3 DNA: TGTGCCAGCAGACCGAGCGGGAGCTATGAGCAGTTCTTC. This encodes CASRPSGSYEQFF.

This clonotype was recorded many times. This sequence joins TRBV27 and TRBJ2-3; D is unclear. CDR3 length: 15 residues. Germline CDR1 is MNHEY and CDR2 is SMNVEV (reference sequence). V was pared by 3 bases and J by 0 bases, with 10 bases between. In DNA, the CDR3 is TGTGCCAGCAGTTTGGATCGGGTGAGCACAGATACGCAGTATTTT. Translated, it gives CASSLDRVSTDTQYF.

The J gene is TRBJ2-7, the V gene TRBV5-5; a weak D match, TRBD2 (5 bases). Trimming stripped 1 base from V and 8 bases from J, with 7 bases between. The CDR3 contains 11 residues. Germline-derived CDR1 and CDR2 are SGHKS and YYEKEE (reference sequence). For the CDR3, the DNA is TGTGCCAGCAGCTTGTGGGAGAAGCAGTACTTC. This gives the protein CASSLWEKQYF.